These 2 T cell receptor beta chains share one sample of origin, sequenced in a study of regulatory T cells in long-lasting Graves disease. Library construction for TCR beta used iRepertoire HTBI primers and Arm-PCR of CDR3 regions. Via MiXCR, TCRdb re-called the multiplex PCR reads, giving one row per CDR3 protein. The sample lists under 450,000 distinct CDR3 sequences; about an eighth were seen once. Time point given: newly diagnosed GD, antithyroid drugs for less than 3 months. Construction of the TCR library relied on RNA isolated from PBMCs. These data are also associated with another study on T cells in Graves' hyperthyroidism and ophthalmopathy.

The source was peripheral blood mononuclear cells (PBMCs), collected at new diagnosis, from a patient treated with antithyroid drugs. The source is a woman between 18 and 30 years old with Graves disease.

This clonotype came up many times. The chain is built from TRBV28 and TRBJ2-5, with 13 positions matching TRBD2. This CDR3 is built from 19 residues. The germline gives CDR1 MDHEN, CDR2 SYDVKM. The junction had 15 bases not matched to a gene; V was cut back by 3 bases and J by 5 bases. CDR3 sequence (DNA): TGTGCCAGCAGTTTCCCAGCCCGAACTAGCGGGAGGGCCGGGGAGACCCAGTACTTC. The encoded protein is CASSFPARTSGRAGETQYF. Together with reference TRBV28 and TRBJ2-5, the CDR3 gives the full variable domain: DVKVTQSSRYLVKRTGEKVFLECVQDMDHENMFWYRQDPGLGLRLIYFSYDVKMKEKGDIPEGYSVSREKKERFSLILESASTNQTSMYLCASSFPARTSGRAGETQYFGPGTRLLVL.

Ten or more counts support this clonotype. The chain recombines TRBV28 with TRBJ2-4; D gene unclear. Germline values: CDR1 MDHEN, CDR2 SYDVKM. The CDR3 runs 16 residues. The germline V and J ends were trimmed by 6 bases and 0 bases, with 15 bases remaining between them. The CDR3 sequence: CASSLLTRLAKNIQYF. The CDR3 DNA sequence: TGTGCCAGCAGCTTACTAACCCGACTAGCCAAAAACATTCAGTACTTC.